The 29 T cell receptor beta chains below come from one sample, sequenced in a study of siplizumab effects on memory and regulatory T cells. The table came from immunoSEQ multiplex PCR; TCRdb's copy has only in-frame clones and leaves some out. This repertoire shows over 60,000 clones, 75% to 95% found once; its top ten account for roughly 29%. The sample taken for sequencing was CD8+ T cells sorted from blood. The receptors derive from a human donor in good health.

The chain recombines TRBV27 with TRBJ2-4, with D perhaps TRBD1 or TRBD2 (5 bases each). Germline V gene sequence: CDR1 MNHEY, CDR2 SMNVEV (reference sequence). The CDR3 has 15 residues. The ends were cut back, 2 bases at V and 9 bases at J, with 17 bases in the middle. The DNA of the CDR3 is TGTGCCAGCAGTTTAGGGCCGGGACCCAGCCCCATTCAGTACTTC. Protein sequence: CASSLGPGPSPIQYF.

The chain couples TRBV15 to TRBJ1-1; D is possibly TRBD1 (5 bases). Trimming pared 2 bases from V and 2 bases from J, leaving 12 bases between. This CDR3 has 15 residues. CDR1 and CDR2 from the germline V gene are LNHNV and YYDKDF (reference sequence). The CDR3 DNA reads TGTGCCACCAGCAGATTCAGGGTGGTTAACACTGAAGCTTTCTTT. Its protein product is CATSRFRVVNTEAFF.

The chain recombines TRBV9 with TRBJ1-5; D is perhaps TRBD1 (6 bases). CDR1 SGDLS and CDR2 YYNGEE come from the germline V gene. The CDR3 has 15 residues. V was shortened by 4 bases and J by 4 bases, with 15 bases between the two germline ends. CDR3: CASSPTGTQNQPQHF. The CDR3 coding sequence is TGTGCCAGCAGCCCCACCGGGACACAAAATCAGCCCCAGCATTTT.

This clone has just a few counts. The chain couples TRBV5-3 to TRBJ1-6; D possibly corresponds to TRBD1 (5 bases). TRBV5-3 is sorted into the ORF group, with uncertain function. This CDR3 has 16 amino acids. V lost 3 bases, J lost 11 bases, and 21 bases lay in between. The CDR3 DNA follows: TGTGCCAGAAGCTCCCCACCCGCAGGGAGTATGGCACCCCTCCACTTT. Protein product: CARSSPPAGSMAPLHF.

This clone was observed a single time. The gene calls are TRBV2 and TRBJ2-3; 9 bases fit TRBD2. The CDR3 is made up of 16 amino acids. J was trimmed by 3 bases and V by 5 bases; bases with no gene match: 9. Germline V gene sequence: CDR1 SNHLY, CDR2 FYNNEI. CDR3: CASSPWIAGVTDTQYF. CDR3 bases: TGTGCCAGCAGTCCTTGGATAGCGGGGGTTACAGATACGCAGTATTTT.

This chain links TRBV7-3 with TRBJ2-7, with a possible D match to TRBD2 (5 bases). CDR3 length equals 13 residues. Per germline, CDR1 SGHTA and CDR2 FQGTGA. V shed 0 bases and J shed 7 bases, with 10 bases lying between them. The CDR3 region is CASSLTTSGEQYF. The CDR3 DNA follows: TGTGCCAGCAGCTTAACCACCTCGGGGGAGCAGTACTTC.

The sample holds a few counts of this clone. The V call is TRBV6-6, the J call TRBJ1-1, with D uncertain. The V gene lost 0 bases and the J gene lost 1 base, with 0 bases spanning the gap. Germline V gene data show CDR1 as MNHNY and CDR2 as SVGAGI (reference sequence). The CDR3 loop spans 12 amino acids. Here the CDR3 reads CASSYSNTEAFF. For the CDR3, the DNA is TGTGCCAGCAGTTACTCGAACACTGAAGCTTTCTTT.

The V call is TRBV6-4, the J call TRBJ2-3; possible D gene TRBD1, 6 bases. The V end lost 6 bases, the J end lost 3 bases, and 13 bases lay between the germline ends. Germline V gene lookup returns CDR1 MRHNA and CDR2 SNTAGT. The CDR3 loop spans 14 amino acids. The CDR3 DNA is TGTGCCAGCAGCTTGGCAGGGGAGACAGATACGCAGTATTTT. Amino acids: CASSLAGETDTQYF.

The rearrangement uses TRBV4-1 and TRBJ2-6; D might be TRBD2 (5 bases). Per the germline V gene, CDR1 is MGHRA and CDR2 is YSYEKL. The CDR3 runs to 17 residues. Between the trimmed V and J ends, which lost 4 bases and 3 bases, there was a span of 16 bases. The CDR3 reads CASSLRVPQYGANVLTF. The CDR3 DNA reads TGCGCCAGCAGCCTGAGGGTTCCCCAGTATGGGGCCAACGTCCTGACTTTC.

The chain links TRBV7-2 to TRBJ2-7, with D unclear. From germline, CDR1 is SGHTA and CDR2 FQGNSA. V was shortened by 1 base and J by 4 bases, with 14 bases between the two germline ends. This CDR3 region has 15 residues. The CDR3 protein is CASSLGPSSNYEQYF. In nucleotides, the CDR3 is TGTGCCAGCAGCTTAGGACCCTCCTCGAATTACGAGCAGTACTTC. Together with reference TRBV7-2 and TRBJ2-7, the CDR3 gives the full variable domain: GAGVSQSPSNKVTEKGKDVELRCDPISGHTALYWYRQSLGQGLEFLIYFQGNSAPDKSGLPSDRFSAERTGGSVSTLTIQRTQQEDSAVYLCASSLGPSSNYEQYFGPGTRLTVT.

The chain has TRBV20-1 and TRBJ2-1; D remains unclear. This CDR3 has 11 residues. The germline V gene has CDR1 DFQATT and CDR2 SNEGSKA (reference sequence). Trimming took 6 bases from V and 10 from J, leaving 13 bases between them. The CDR3 coding sequence is TGCAGTGCGTTGACGGTGGGGGAGCAGTTCTTC. Protein product: CSALTVGEQFF.

The genes are TRBV7-9 and TRBJ2-7; D assignment may be TRBD1 or TRBD2 (6 bases each). Germline V gene lookup returns CDR1 SEHNR and CDR2 FQNEAQ (reference sequence). Trimming cost V 5 bases and J 4 bases, with 18 bases left between them. The CDR3 totals 15 residues. CDR3 residues: CASSAERGDVYEQYF. The CDR3 bases are TGTGCCAGCAGCGCTGAAAGGGGGGATGTGTACGAGCAGTACTTC.

The chain employs TRBV11-2 and TRBJ2-1; 8 nucleotides line up with TRBD1. The J segment lost 2 bases and the V segment lost 1 base, leaving 4 bases of the junction unmatched. Germline-derived CDR1 and CDR2 are SGHAT and FQNNGV. The CDR3 has 16 residues. CDR3 loop: CASSLVRTGTYNEQFF. CDR3 DNA sequence: TGTGCCAGCAGCTTAGTGCGGACAGGGACCTACAATGAGCAGTTCTTC.

The CDR3 DNA sequence: TGTGCCAGCAGCACTCAAGCGAGGGACTACAATGAGCAGTTCTTC. This codes for CASSTQARDYNEQFF. This chain connects TRBV6-4 to TRBJ2-1; maybe TRBD2 (5 bases). The CDR3 extends over 15 amino acids. Deletions cut 6 bases from V and 3 bases from J, with 15 bases between. Germline CDR1 reads MRHNA; CDR2 reads SNTAGT.

The V call is TRBV10-3, the J call TRBJ2-3, with 15 bases lining up with TRBD2. The CDR3 spans 18 residues. V was pared by 2 bases and J by 0 bases, with 3 bases of the junction left unmatched. CDR1 ENHRY and CDR2 SYGVKD come from the germline V gene. Here the CDR3 DNA reads TGTGCCATCAGTGAGGCAGGGACTAGCGGGGGGAGCACAGATACGCAGTATTTT. Protein sequence: CAISEAGTSGGSTDTQYF.

Only one count was recorded for this clone. The V and J genes are TRBV28 and TRBJ2-7; 7 bases map to TRBD1. V was clipped by 4 bases and J by 3 bases; unmatched bases: 6. This CDR3 comprises 14 residues. Germline lookup yields CDR1 MDHEN and CDR2 SYDVKM. The CDR3 sequence is CASSSGTDNYEQYF. In DNA form, the CDR3 reads TGTGCCAGCAGTTCCGGGACAGATAACTACGAGCAGTACTTC.

CDR3 nucleotides: TGTGCCAGCAGCCAAGATCCACCGGCTGGCGGGGGGGACGAGCAGTACTTC. Translation gives CASSQDPPAGGGDEQYF. The rearrangement links TRBV4-2 to TRBJ2-7; 9 bases are a match to TRBD2. The CDR3 spans 17 residues. Germline lookup yields CDR1 LGHNA and CDR2 YNFKEQ. The V and J ends lost 0 bases and 5 bases, in that order; junction bases with no gene match: 11.

This clone occurred once. This chain connects TRBV7-6 to TRBJ2-7; no definite D call. In germline, CDR1 is SGHVS, CDR2 FNYEAQ. V dropped 1 base and J dropped 2 bases, with 9 bases sitting between them. There are 14 residues in the CDR3. The CDR3 loop is CASSLVDGPYEQYF. The DNA for the CDR3 is TGTGCCAGCAGCTTAGTCGACGGTCCCTACGAGCAGTACTTC.

The chain employs TRBV7-9 and TRBJ2-5, with 9 bases that match TRBD1. Germline V gene lookup returns CDR1 SEHNR and CDR2 FQNEAQ (reference sequence). The CDR3 contains 18 residues. V trimming: 4 bases; J trimming: 5 bases; junction bases outside the gene matches: 17. The CDR3 bases are TGTGCCAGCAGCTCTACCTATTCTGGTCGGGACAGGGTGGAGACCCAGTACTTC. Translated, it gives CASSSTYSGRDRVETQYF.

V is TRBV19 and J is TRBJ2-7, with 7 bases fitting TRBD2. Losses at the gene ends were 5 bases for V and 2 bases for J; bases not matched to a gene: 6. Looked up from germline, CDR1 is LNHDA and CDR2 is SQIVND (reference sequence). The CDR3 is 14 amino acids. The CDR3, as DNA: TGTGCCAGTAGTCCCGGAAGCGGGGCCTACGAGCAGTACTTC. This encodes CASSPGSGAYEQYF. Combining the CDR3 with reference TRBV19 and TRBJ2-7 gives the whole variable domain DGGITQSPKYLFRKEGQNVTLSCEQNLNHDAMYWYRQDPGQGLRLIYYSQIVNDFQKGDIAEGYSVSREKKESFPLTVTSAQKNPTAFYLCASSPGSGAYEQYFGPGTRLTVT.

The V call is TRBV6-1, the J call TRBJ2-5, with 10 positions matching TRBD2. In germline, CDR1 is MNHNS, CDR2 SASEGT. J lost 2 bases, V lost 2 bases, and 11 bases had no gene match. This CDR3 contains 18 residues. The CDR3 bases are TGTGCCAGCAGTGAAACCAGCGGGAGGGCGAGTGGTCAAGAGACCCAGTACTTC. This translates into CASSETSGRASGQETQYF.

J is TRBJ2-7 and V is TRBV4-1; D possibly corresponds to TRBD1 (5 bases). This CDR3 has 16 residues. Germline values: CDR1 MGHRA, CDR2 YSYEKL. The V end lost 0 bases, the J end lost 0 bases, and 12 bases lay between the germline ends. The CDR3 nucleotides read TGCGCCAGCAGCCAAGATCGCCAGGGCAACTCCTACGAGCAGTACTTC. Protein sequence: CASSQDRQGNSYEQYF.

This chain connects TRBV4-1 to TRBJ1-5, with TRBD1 as a possible D gene (6 bases). Germline assignment: CDR1 MGHRA and CDR2 YSYEKL. The ends were cut back, 4 bases at V and 5 bases at J, with 15 bases in the middle. This CDR3 contains 15 residues. CDR3 DNA sequence: TGCGCCAGCAGCCCCGAAGTCGGGGGCGATCAGCCCCAGCATTTT. Translating gives CASSPEVGGDQPQHF.

The V gene is TRBV13, the J gene TRBJ1-1, with D hard to call. The CDR3 covers 14 residues. Per germline, CDR1 PRHDT and CDR2 FYEKMQ (reference sequence). V dropped 5 bases and J dropped 0 bases, with 10 bases sitting between them. The CDR3 loop is CASSAGRMNTEAFF. CDR3 bases: TGTGCCAGCAGCGCAGGCCGGATGAACACTGAAGCTTTCTTT.

The chain joins TRBV7-6 to TRBJ2-7; D ambiguous. The CDR3 contains 16 residues. V dropped 2 bases and J dropped 1 base, with 15 bases sitting between them. The germline CDR1 and CDR2 sequences are SGHVS and FNYEAQ. CDR3 protein: CASSLTDFAESYEQYF. CDR3 DNA: TGTGCCAGCAGCTTAACCGATTTTGCGGAATCCTACGAGCAGTACTTC.

The V gene is TRBV5-6, the J gene TRBJ2-7; 9 bases match TRBD1. Germline CDR1 and CDR2: SGHDT and YYEEEE. With 3 bases clipped from V and 2 bases from J, the junction kept 9 bases outside the gene matches. The CDR3 loop spans 16 amino acids. CDR3 loop: CASSYTGTGTTYEQYF. CDR3 in DNA: TGTGCCAGCAGCTATACCGGGACAGGGACCACCTACGAGCAGTACTTC.

The chain uses TRBV5-6 and TRBJ2-2; 7 bases match TRBD1. Germline V gene data show CDR1 as SGHDT and CDR2 as YYEEEE. Trimming cost V 2 bases and J 3 bases; bases outside gene matches: 1. The CDR3 contains 14 residues. CDR3 in DNA: TGTGCCAGCAGCTTTGGACAGGACACCGGGGAGCTGTTTTTT. Its translation: CASSFGQDTGELFF.

This chain connects TRBV5-6 to TRBJ1-3; possibly TRBD1 for D (5 bases). CDR3 size: 18 residues. Germline assignment: CDR1 SGHDT and CDR2 YYEEEE. V dropped 0 bases and J dropped 0 bases, with 16 bases sitting between them. CDR3 sequence: CASSLGNYGANSGNTIYF. The DNA for the CDR3 is TGTGCCAGCAGCTTGGGAAATTACGGGGCGAACTCTGGAAACACCATATATTTT.

This clone was recorded once. The chain uses TRBV5-6 and TRBJ1-2, with a weak D call TRBD1 (6 bases). Trimming left V 2 bases short and J 7 bases short, with 15 bases between. The germline V gene encodes CDR1 SGHDT and CDR2 YYEEEE. The length of the CDR3 is 14 residues. CDR3 coding DNA: TGTGCCAGCAGCTTCGGGGGGCTTCGGAGTGGCTACACCTTC. This gives the protein CASSFGGLRSGYTF.